Below, 14 T cell receptor beta chains from the same sample are listed, as sequenced in a study of response to subunit inactivated influenza vaccine. TCRdb itself ran the RT-PCR reads through MiXCR, one entry per CDR3 protein. This table holds fewer than 600,000 distinct CDR3 sequences, approximately 6.9% found once. The sample consisted of PBMCs from blood, taken around 25 months after vaccination. All receptors derive from a man aged 50-75 years who received an inactivated influenza vaccine.

V gene TRBV11-2 combines with J gene TRBJ2-5; 8 bases are a match to TRBD2. The length of the CDR3 is 16 residues. Looked up from germline, CDR1 is SGHAT and CDR2 is FQNNGV. The ends lost 6 bases at V and 0 bases at J; junction bases unmatched: 9. DNA of the CDR3: TGTGCCAGCAGTCGAAGGGCTAGCGGGTACCAAGAGACCCAGTACTTC. Its protein is CASSRRASGYQETQYF. Variable domain in full (rest from reference TRBV11-2 and TRBJ2-5): EAGVAQSPRYKIIEKRQSVAFWCNPISGHATLYWYQQILGQGPKLLIQFQNNGVVDDSQLPKDRFSAERLKGVDSTLKIQPAKLEDSAVYLCASSRRASGYQETQYFGPGTRLLVL.

This clonotype was picked up a small number of times. The rearrangement joins TRBV6-1 to TRBJ2-7, with 11 positions matching TRBD1. V was pared by 5 bases and J by 2 bases, with 5 bases of the junction left unmatched. The CDR3 extends over 15 amino acids. From germline, CDR1 is MNHNS and CDR2 SASEGT. As DNA, the CDR3 is TGTGCCAGCAGTCGTTCGGGACAGGGGGCCTACGAGCAGTACTTC. As protein: CASSRSGQGAYEQYF.

This clonotype has ten or more counts. V usage is TRBV20-1 and J usage is TRBJ1-2, with 12 bases identical to TRBD1. The CDR3 runs 15 residues. J was trimmed by 3 bases and V by 4 bases; bases with no gene match: 6. Germline lookup yields CDR1 DFQATT and CDR2 SNEGSKA (reference sequence). DNA of the CDR3: TGCAGTGCTACCCCGGGACAGGGGGCTGACTATGGCTACACCTTC. It is translated as CSATPGQGADYGYTF.

The V gene is TRBV11-2, the J gene TRBJ2-7; 12 positions match TRBD2. In germline, CDR1 is SGHAT, CDR2 FQNNGV. The CDR3 consists of 18 residues. J gave up 2 bases and V 7 bases, and 15 bases lay outside the gene matches. This CDR3 is CASTQSGTSGSYTYEQYF. The CDR3 DNA reads TGTGCCAGCACGCAATCCGGGACTAGCGGGTCTTACACCTACGAGCAGTACTTC.

This clonotype came up a few times. V usage is TRBV20-1 and J usage is TRBJ2-3, with D possibly being TRBD2 (5 bases). CDR1 and CDR2 from the germline V gene are DFQATT and SNEGSKA (reference sequence). Trimming pared 4 bases from V and 2 bases from J, leaving 10 bases between. The CDR3 covers 13 residues. The CDR3 is CSAKDLYTDTQYF. The CDR3 DNA reads as TGCAGTGCTAAGGACTTATACACAGATACGCAGTATTTT.

This rearrangement joins TRBV7-8 to TRBJ1-2; D gene ambiguous. V was clipped by 1 base and J by 6 bases, with 12 bases between them. Germline CDR1 and CDR2: SGHVS and FQNEAQ. The CDR3 runs to 14 residues. CDR3 nucleotide sequence: TGTGCCAGCAGCTTAGGTCCGAGCCAGGATGGCTACACCTTC. This codes for CASSLGPSQDGYTF.

In its sample, this clonotype was seen many times. This chain links TRBV4-2 with TRBJ1-6; D gene uncertain. The V end lost 0 bases, the J end lost 9 bases, and 9 bases lay between the germline ends. The CDR3 is 14 amino acids. CDR1 is LGHNA, CDR2 YNFKEQ, per germline. The CDR3 sequence: CASSQDRGLSPLHF. Here the CDR3 DNA reads TGTGCCAGCAGCCAAGATCGTGGGCTTTCACCCCTCCACTTT.

This clonotype has at least ten counts. The chain is built from TRBV29-1 and TRBJ1-4; D unclear. Trimming took off 4 bases at V and 8 bases at J, with 14 bases between the two ends. Per the germline V gene, CDR1 is SQVTM and CDR2 is ANQGSEA. The CDR3 totals 13 residues. CDR3 loop: CSVGTHPREKLFF. CDR3 DNA sequence: TGCAGCGTTGGAACCCACCCGAGGGAAAAACTGTTTTTT.

In nucleotides, the CDR3 is TGCGCCAGCAGCCCGGGACAGGGGAATCATGGCTACACCTTC. This translates into CASSPGQGNHGYTF. V is TRBV5-1 and J is TRBJ1-2, with 10 bases identical to TRBD1. V shed 4 bases and J 6 bases; nucleotides not matched to a gene: 6. Germline V lookup: CDR1 SGHRS, CDR2 YFSETQ. The length of the CDR3 is 14 residues.

The rearrangement joins TRBV20-1 to TRBJ2-3, with 8 bases lining up with TRBD2. The ends lost 3 bases at V and 3 bases at J; junction bases unmatched: 11. The CDR3 consists of 16 residues. Germline CDR1 reads DFQATT; CDR2 reads SNEGSKA (reference sequence). CDR3 DNA: TGCAGTGCTAGCTGGCCAGCGGGAGTGCTGACAGATACGCAGTATTTT. It codes for CSASWPAGVLTDTQYF.

This clonotype was counted a few times. As DNA, the CDR3 is TGTGCCAGCAGCTTGCTCAGAACTGGAAACACCATATATTTT. It is translated as CASSLLRTGNTIYF. The J gene is TRBJ1-3, the V gene TRBV5-6; unclear D gene. The V gene's germline CDR1 is SGHDT and CDR2 YYEEEE. The CDR3 runs to 14 residues. Trimming removed 1 base at V and 2 bases at J, with 7 bases between.

This clonotype was observed at least ten times. The rearrangement uses TRBV5-1 and TRBJ2-7; the match to TRBD1 covers 8 bases. The CDR3 is made up of 15 amino acids. Trimming cost V 4 bases and J 2 bases; bases outside gene matches: 8. Germline loops: CDR1 SGHRS, CDR2 YFSETQ. This CDR3 is CASSPRQGTTYEQYF. Written as DNA, the CDR3 is TGCGCCAGCAGCCCTAGACAGGGGACCACCTACGAGCAGTACTTC.

This clonotype has a count of ten or more. The chain combines TRBV5-1 with TRBJ2-5; 9 positions match TRBD1. The CDR3 contains 12 residues. Trimming cost V 4 bases and J 6 bases; bases outside gene matches: 1. In germline, CDR1 is SGHRS, CDR2 YFSETQ. CDR3 in amino acids: CASSGQGKTQYF. The CDR3, as DNA: TGCGCCAGCAGCGGACAGGGGAAGACCCAGTACTTC.

The chain combines TRBV5-8 with TRBJ2-1; unclear D gene. This CDR3 comprises 12 residues. Germline CDR1 SGHTS, CDR2 YDEGEE. V was shortened by 1 base and J by 8 bases, with 7 bases between the two germline ends. The CDR3 region has the DNA TGTGCCAGCAGCTTGAGTTGGTATGAGCAGTTCTTC. Its protein is CASSLSWYEQFF.